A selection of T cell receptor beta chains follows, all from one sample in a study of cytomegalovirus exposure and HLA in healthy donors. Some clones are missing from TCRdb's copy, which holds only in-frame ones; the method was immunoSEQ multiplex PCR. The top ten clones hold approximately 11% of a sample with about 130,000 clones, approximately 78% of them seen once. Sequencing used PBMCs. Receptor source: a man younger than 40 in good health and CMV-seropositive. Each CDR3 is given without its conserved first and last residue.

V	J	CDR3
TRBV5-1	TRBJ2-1	ASSPGEAYNEQF
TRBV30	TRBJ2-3	AWSVVSSTDTQY
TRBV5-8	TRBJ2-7	ASSLEAGTSGYEQY
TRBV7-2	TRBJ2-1	ASSLVLAGRPTEQF
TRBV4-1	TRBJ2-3	ASSQELAVKGDTQY
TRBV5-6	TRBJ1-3	ASSFPKRGRRGNTIY
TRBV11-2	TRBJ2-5	ASSPDDYGASQTQY
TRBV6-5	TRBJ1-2	ASSWTGNYGYT
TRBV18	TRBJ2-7	ASSPFERAPSYEQY
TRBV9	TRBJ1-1	ASSVGAGGNTEAF